The 6 T cell receptor beta chains below were found in one sample sequenced in a study of blood T cell repertoires in COVID-19 (dated by TCRdb to 2018 to 2021). Libraries were constructed by the immunoSEQ multiplex PCR assay. The immuneACCESS repertoire file appears here via TCRdb, limited to in-frame rearrangements. These files lack a portion of the clones; in checked studies, under half of the deficit traces to unresolved V genes, and the cause of the others is not known. This sample is represented by about 140,000 clones; 75% to 90% of them were singletons. About 1.7% of the sample is in the top ten clones. The specimen sequenced was peripheral blood. These receptors originate from a woman in her fifties or sixties with acute or convalescent COVID-19.

The V call is TRBV11-3, the J call TRBJ2-2, with 10 bases that match TRBD2. From germline, CDR1 is SGHNT and CDR2 YENEEA. Trimming at V came to 5 bases and at J to 1 base, leaving 1 base not matched to a gene. The CDR3 consists of 15 residues. The CDR3, as DNA: TGTGCCAGCAGCCCTAGCGGGAGGAACACCGGGGAGCTGTTTTTT. This encodes CASSPSGRNTGELFF.

This clone was observed once. This sequence joins TRBV7-3 and TRBJ2-1, with D possibly matching TRBD2 (6 bases). V was clipped by 4 bases and J by 4 bases, with 8 bases between them. This CDR3 contains 13 residues. Germline CDR1 SGHTA, CDR2 FQGTGA. CDR3 DNA sequence: TGTGCCAGCAGCTCGGGACTTTACAATGAGCAGTTCTTC. Residues: CASSSGLYNEQFF.

The CDR3 loop is CASSGDTGELFF. The DNA of the CDR3 is TGTGCCAGCAGTGGAGACACCGGGGAGCTGTTTTTT. This rearrangement joins TRBV25-1 to TRBJ2-2, with D unresolved. The length of the CDR3 is 12 residues. CDR1 and CDR2 from the germline V gene are MGHDK and SYGVNS. V gave up 4 bases and J gave up 3 bases, with 3 bases separating them.

The chain uses TRBV6-5 and TRBJ1-3, with 10 nucleotides matching TRBD1. The CDR3 sequence is 15 residues long. Unmatched junction bases numbered 6, after V lost 6 bases and J lost 4 bases. Germline-derived CDR1 and CDR2 are MNHEY and SVGAGI. The DNA for the CDR3 is TGTGCCAGCAGAGCCGACAGGGGGCGAGGAAACACCATATATTTT. Protein product: CASRADRGRGNTIYF.

This chain connects TRBV7-9 to TRBJ2-7, with 9 bases lining up with TRBD1. Germline CDR1 is SEHNR and CDR2 is FQNEAQ (reference sequence). V shed 5 bases and J 4 bases; nucleotides not matched to a gene: 9. This CDR3 has 15 amino acids. The DNA for the CDR3 is TGTGCCAGCAGCCCCTCCGGGACAGGGAAATACGAGCAGTACTTC. This encodes CASSPSGTGKYEQYF.

The count of this clone is one. The chain has TRBV11-2 and TRBJ1-2, with 7 positions matching TRBD1. Germline CDR1 is SGHAT and CDR2 is FQNNGV. This CDR3 contains 14 residues. V lost 0 bases, J lost 4 bases, and 2 bases stayed unmatched. The CDR3 here is CASSLEGDSYGYTF. For the CDR3, the DNA is TGTGCCAGCAGCTTAGAGGGGGACAGCTATGGCTACACCTTC.